This TCR beta chain came from a study of shared clonotypes between healthy human individuals. Naivety among CD8 cells was defined by CD45RO negativity and positive CCR7 selection, thereby excluding terminally differentiated effector memory CD45RA+ cells. V lost 3 bases and J 7 bases, leaving 15 bases between the germline ends. This CDR3 contains 14 residues. Looked up from germline, CDR1 is LNHDA and CDR2 is SQIVND (reference sequence). How the authors handled the data: Sequence data from immunoSEQ were junction-only and lacked quality scores; consequently, filtering differed. TCRdb's table, derived via immunoSEQ multiplex PCR, lists solely in-frame clones and lacks some. V and J calls and clone size are those listed in that table; D and trimming were worked out from the DNA. The sample consists of about 2.1 million clones, 93% of them appearing once.

Sequenced: naive CD8+ T cells from PBMCs. The source of this sequence is a man between 18 and 29 years old in good health. Some clones in this sample may be carry-over from other donors' samples. The chain recombines TRBV19 with TRBJ1-1; D unresolved. The CDR3, as DNA: TGTGCCAGTAGTATCGGAATCGGCCTACGTGAAGCTTTCTTT. Its protein product is CASSIGIGLREAFF.